The 7 T cell receptor beta chains reported below all come from one sample, sequenced in a study of cytomegalovirus exposure and HLA in healthy donors. PCR involved 60 Vbeta and 13 Jbeta primers. Some clones are missing from TCRdb's copy, which holds only in-frame ones; the method was immunoSEQ multiplex PCR. The sample holds about 140,000 clones, 80% to 85% seen once. The sequenced sample consisted of PBMCs. These receptors were taken from a woman aged 45-60 years in good health and CMV-seropositive.

V is TRBV12-5 and J is TRBJ1-1; TRBD1 agrees at 8 bases. The germline V gene has CDR1 LGHNT and CDR2 FRNRAP. The J segment lost 4 bases and the V segment lost 3 bases, leaving 7 bases of the junction unmatched. This CDR3 contains 15 residues. CDR3 DNA sequence: TGTGCTAGTGGTTTCTCGGCAGGGGGCGGCACTGAAGCTTTCTTT. Translating gives CASGFSAGGGTEAFF.

The J gene is TRBJ2-3, the V gene TRBV10-3; tentatively, D is TRBD2 (6 bases). The CDR3 covers 12 residues. With 8 bases removed from V and 0 bases from J, the gap between germline ends came to 6 bases. Germline CDR1 and CDR2: ENHRY and SYGVKD. CDR3 loop: CAIGGSTDTQYF. The CDR3 DNA reads TGTGCCATCGGAGGGAGCACAGATACGCAGTATTTT.

The chain employs TRBV5-1 and TRBJ1-2; TRBD1 aligns across 8 bases. The CDR3 has 13 amino acids. CDR1 SGHRS and CDR2 YFSETQ come from the germline V gene. Trimming at V came to 3 bases and at J to 10 bases, leaving 8 bases not matched to a gene. Written as DNA, the CDR3 is TGCGCCAGCAGCTGGCAGACAGGGGATGTCTACACCTTC. This gives the protein CASSWQTGDVYTF. The full variable domain, in which reference TRBV5-1 and TRBJ1-2 provide the parts outside the CDR3, is KAGVTQTPRYLIKTRGQQVTLSCSPISGHRSVSWYQQTPGQGLQFLFEYFSETQRNKGNFPGRFSGRQFSNSRSEMNVSTLELGDSALYLCASSWQTGDVYTFGSGTRLTVV.

The chain employs TRBV11-1 and TRBJ2-1, with 8 positions matching TRBD2. The junction had 6 bases not matched to a gene; V was cut back by 8 bases and J by 0 bases. The CDR3 has 15 residues. Per the germline V gene, CDR1 is SGHAT and CDR2 is FQDESV (reference sequence). The CDR3 here is CASERGPSSYNEQFF. CDR3 coding DNA: TGTGCCAGCGAGCGGGGGCCAAGCTCCTACAATGAGCAGTTCTTC.

The chain combines TRBV30 with TRBJ2-7, with D possibly TRBD1 on 5 matching bases. The CDR3 is made up of 13 amino acids. Trimming took off 4 bases at V and 2 bases at J, with 12 bases between the two ends. Looked up from germline, CDR1 is GTSNPN and CDR2 is SVGIG (reference sequence). Here the CDR3 reads CAWTRGNTYEQYF. Here the CDR3 DNA reads TGTGCCTGGACAAGGGGCAATACCTACGAGCAGTACTTC.

CDR3 sequence: CASGLPPPQGSSYEQYF. CDR3 coding DNA: TGTGCTAGTGGTTTGCCTCCCCCACAGGGGAGCTCCTACGAGCAGTACTTC. The V and J genes are TRBV12-5 and TRBJ2-7; TRBD1 agrees at 7 bases. V was clipped by 2 bases and J by 0 bases; unmatched bases: 10. Looked up from germline, CDR1 is LGHNT and CDR2 is FRNRAP. The CDR3 is made up of 17 amino acids. The variable domain in full, completed from reference TRBV12-5 and TRBJ2-7, reads DARVTQTPRHKVTEMGQEVTMRCQPILGHNTVFWYRQTMMQGLELLAYFRNRAPLDDSGMPKDRFSAEMPDATLATLKIQPSEPRDSAVYFCASGLPPPQGSSYEQYFGPGTRLTVT.

This chain uses TRBV27 with TRBJ2-7; unclear D gene. Germline assignment: CDR1 MNHEY and CDR2 SMNVEV (reference sequence). The CDR3 is 14 amino acids. Trimming shortened V by 2 bases and J by 3 bases, and 11 bases separated the two germline ends. CDR3 protein: CASSLSRSHYEQYF. The CDR3 nucleotides read TGTGCCAGCAGTTTAAGCAGGTCGCACTACGAGCAGTACTTC.